The 21 T cell receptor beta chains presented below share a single source sample, sequenced in a study of blood T cell repertoires in COVID-19. Sequencing was performed with immunoSEQ multiplex PCR; in TCRdb, only in-frame clones are kept and a portion is missing. There are about 160,000 clones in the sample; roughly 91% occur only once, and 3.5% to 5% lies in the top ten. The sequenced material came from peripheral blood. Every receptor here comes from a woman between 50 and 59 years old with acute or convalescent COVID-19.

This clone was picked up a small number of times. The V and J genes are TRBV5-4 and TRBJ1-2; 10 positions agree with TRBD1. V gave up 4 bases and J gave up 7 bases; unmatched junction bases: 7. The CDR3 loop spans 14 amino acids. Germline lookup yields CDR1 SGHNT and CDR2 YYREEE (reference sequence). The CDR3 reads CASSMDRGTSGYTF. The DNA for the CDR3 is TGTGCCAGCAGCATGGACAGGGGGACGAGTGGCTACACCTTC.

CDR3 amino acids: CASSWRTSGEDEQFF. The CDR3 nucleotides read TGTGCCAGCAGCTGGAGGACTAGCGGGGAGGATGAGCAGTTCTTC. The chain joins TRBV7-6 to TRBJ2-1, with TRBD2 identical over 12 bases. V was clipped by 4 bases and J by 8 bases; unmatched bases: 6. Per the germline V gene, CDR1 is SGHVS and CDR2 is FNYEAQ. The CDR3 length is 15 residues.

The chain carries TRBV30 and TRBJ1-2; TRBD1 is a possible D gene (5 bases). V dropped 1 base and J dropped 7 bases, with 19 bases sitting between them. This CDR3 is 15 amino acids long. Per the germline V gene, CDR1 is GTSNPN and CDR2 is SVGIG (reference sequence). For the CDR3, the DNA is TGTGCCTGGAGTGGCGTTGACAGTCGCGGGGGTGGCTACACCTTC. This translates into CAWSGVDSRGGGYTF.

The V and J genes are TRBV6-5 and TRBJ2-3, with D tentatively TRBD1 (5 bases). Germline-derived CDR1 and CDR2 are MNHEY and SVGAGI. This CDR3 has 15 residues. Trimming cost V 7 bases and J 2 bases, with 16 bases left between them. The CDR3 loop is CASKKRGPSTDTQYF. As DNA, the CDR3 is TGTGCCAGCAAAAAAAGGGGCCCTTCCACAGATACGCAGTATTTT.

CDR3 amino acids: CASSWGVQGAQPQHF. CDR3 bases: TGCGCCAGCAGCTGGGGAGTACAGGGGGCTCAGCCCCAGCATTTT. The V gene is TRBV4-1, the J gene TRBJ1-5; TRBD1 matches at 9 bases. V trimming: 5 bases; J trimming: 6 bases; junction bases outside the gene matches: 8. This CDR3 has 15 residues. Germline values: CDR1 MGHRA, CDR2 YSYEKL.

The V call is TRBV4-1, the J call TRBJ2-4; tentatively, D is TRBD1 (7 bases). V was trimmed by 3 bases and J by 4 bases, leaving 16 bases between them. The CDR3 spans 16 residues. CDR1 is MGHRA, CDR2 YSYEKL, per germline. CDR3 DNA: TGCGCCAGCAGCCACCCCGGACAGGAGGGAAAAAACATTCAGTACTTC. Translating gives CASSHPGQEGKNIQYF.

This clone was counted once. This chain uses TRBV5-1 with TRBJ2-5, with D maybe TRBD1 (7 bases). CDR3 length: 16 residues. CDR1 is SGHRS and CDR2 is YFSETQ in the germline V gene. Trimming took 2 bases from V and 2 from J, leaving 16 bases between them. The CDR3 region has the DNA TGCGCCAGCAGCTTAACCAGGGGGGCGATACAAGAGACCCAGTACTTC. Translation gives CASSLTRGAIQETQYF.

The chain carries TRBV9 and TRBJ1-2, with 12 bases lining up with TRBD1. Germline CDR1 SGDLS, CDR2 YYNGEE. The CDR3 has 15 residues. Unmatched junction bases numbered 4, after V lost 3 bases and J lost 4 bases. The CDR3 protein is CASSGGQGAGYGYTF. The CDR3 DNA follows: TGTGCCAGCAGCGGGGGACAGGGGGCAGGCTATGGCTACACCTTC.

The chain carries TRBV7-8 and TRBJ1-5; D is unclear. Germline-derived CDR1 and CDR2 are SGHVS and FQNEAQ. Trimming took off 5 bases at V and 1 base at J, with 6 bases between the two ends. The length of the CDR3 is 13 residues. The CDR3 DNA reads TGTGCCAGCAGCGCCGGGAGCAATCAGCCCCAGCATTTT. As protein: CASSAGSNQPQHF.

This chain connects TRBV15 to TRBJ2-1; D gene unclear. V was shortened by 3 bases and J by 0 bases, with 3 bases between the two germline ends. CDR3 size: 13 residues. Germline CDR1 reads LNHNV; CDR2 reads YYDKDF (reference sequence). CDR3 nucleotide sequence: TGTGCCACCAGCAGCAGCTCCTACAATGAGCAGTTCTTC. Translation: CATSSSSYNEQFF.

The chain links TRBV24-1 to TRBJ2-3, with TRBD2 identical over 8 bases. There are 13 residues in the CDR3. In germline, CDR1 is KGHDR, CDR2 SFDVKD. V lost 3 bases, J lost 10 bases, and 5 bases stayed unmatched. As DNA, the CDR3 is TGTGCCACCAGTGATCTGGCGGGGGGTGCGCAGTATTTT. Translating gives CATSDLAGGAQYF.

CDR3 in DNA: TGTGCCAGCAGCAAGTCGGGACAGTACTACGAGCAGTACTTC. This sequence encodes CASSKSGQYYEQYF. This chain uses TRBV7-9 with TRBJ2-7; 7 bases are shared with TRBD1. The junction had 7 bases not matched to a gene; V was cut back by 5 bases and J by 3 bases. Germline CDR1 is SEHNR and CDR2 is FQNEAQ (reference sequence). The CDR3 consists of 14 residues.

The CDR3 is CASSLVRSIGAYNEQFF. CDR3 DNA: TGTGCCAGCAGCTTAGTAAGAAGTATAGGGGCCTACAATGAGCAGTTCTTC. The chain recombines TRBV7-9 with TRBJ2-1; a possible D gene is TRBD1 (5 bases). Between the trimmed V and J ends, which lost 1 base and 2 bases, there was a span of 15 bases. The length of the CDR3 is 17 residues. The germline V gene has CDR1 SEHNR and CDR2 FQNEAQ (reference sequence).

V gene TRBV19 combines with J gene TRBJ2-5; possibly TRBD2 for D (6 bases). The ends were cut back, 3 bases at V and 2 bases at J, with 13 bases in the middle. This CDR3 has 15 amino acids. Germline values: CDR1 LNHDA, CDR2 SQIVND (reference sequence). In DNA, the CDR3 is TGTGCCAGTAGTATGGGGGGTAACAGACAAGAGACCCAGTACTTC. This gives the protein CASSMGGNRQETQYF.

This sequence joins TRBV28 and TRBJ1-6, with a weak D call TRBD1 (5 bases). Trimming pared 4 bases from V and 1 base from J, leaving 11 bases between. This CDR3 has 16 residues. Per the germline V gene, CDR1 is MDHEN and CDR2 is SYDVKM. The CDR3 nucleotides are TGTGCCAGCAGTTCACCCGGGGGGTCCTATAATTCACCCCTCCACTTT. This gives the protein CASSSPGGSYNSPLHF.

V is TRBV28 and J is TRBJ1-1; D might be TRBD1 (6 bases). This CDR3 is 13 amino acids long. Germline V lookup: CDR1 MDHEN, CDR2 SYDVKM. Trimming stripped 10 bases from V and 1 base from J, with 13 bases between. CDR3 amino acids: CATSGGPNTEAFF. As DNA, the CDR3 is TGTGCCACCTCGGGGGGCCCGAACACTGAAGCTTTCTTT.

The genes are TRBV30 and TRBJ2-1; TRBD1 aligns across 10 bases. The J segment lost 8 bases and the V segment lost 4 bases, leaving 14 bases of the junction unmatched. Germline CDR1 is GTSNPN and CDR2 is SVGIG (reference sequence). The CDR3 is 16 residues long. Written as DNA, the CDR3 is TGTGCCTGGAAAGACAGGGGGCGCGGATCTTTCCATGAGCAGTTCTTC. It is translated as CAWKDRGRGSFHEQFF.

The J gene is TRBJ2-1, the V gene TRBV5-8, with TRBD2 matching over 14 bases. This CDR3 spans 17 amino acids. J gave up 10 bases and V 4 bases, and 13 bases lay outside the gene matches. The germline gives CDR1 SGHTS, CDR2 YDEGEE. CDR3 coding DNA: TGTGCCAGCAGCCCTCCAACCGGGACTAGCGGGAGCAACGAGCAGTTCTTC. Its protein is CASSPPTGTSGSNEQFF.

The chain couples TRBV2 to TRBJ1-1, with unresolved D. CDR1 SNHLY and CDR2 FYNNEI come from the germline V gene. V lost 6 bases to trimming and J lost 1 base, with 12 bases between them. The length of the CDR3 is 14 residues. DNA of the CDR3: TGTGCCAGCAGCCCACCCCGGGGGAACACTGAAGCTTTCTTT. The encoded protein is CASSPPRGNTEAFF.

V usage is TRBV7-9 and J usage is TRBJ2-7, with TRBD2 identical over 15 bases. CDR1 is SEHNR and CDR2 is FQNEAQ in the germline V gene (reference sequence). With 4 bases clipped from V and 5 bases from J, the junction kept 6 bases outside the gene matches. The CDR3 is made up of 16 amino acids. CDR3 region: CASSSGLAGGGDEQYF. The DNA for the CDR3 is TGTGCCAGCAGCTCGGGACTAGCGGGAGGAGGCGACGAGCAGTACTTC.

This clone was observed once. This chain uses TRBV5-1 with TRBJ2-3, with a possible D match to TRBD1 (5 bases). Trimming removed 0 bases from V and 6 bases from J, with 14 bases in between. Germline V gene lookup returns CDR1 SGHRS and CDR2 YFSETQ. This CDR3 contains 15 residues. CDR3 in amino acids: CASSLGGQGWDTQYF. DNA for the CDR3: TGCGCCAGCAGCTTGGGGGGTCAGGGTTGGGATACGCAGTATTTT.